Below, one T cell receptor beta chain is given with its context. Per the germline V gene, CDR1 is KGHSH and CDR2 is LQKENI. The CDR3 covers 17 residues. V lost 3 bases, J lost 1 base, and 18 bases lay in between. Preparation of the TCRbeta library was carried out with unique molecular identifiers. TCRdb analysed the PCR reads with MiXCR anew, one entry per CDR3 protein. Of just under 350,000 distinct CDR3 sequences listed, 15% to 20% are singletons. The data belong to a study of T-cell reconstitution after alpha-beta-depleted transplantation in children. This chain joins TRBV18 and TRBJ1-1, with D perhaps TRBD1 (5 bases). The source material was PBMCs, mostly from graft donor cells, sampled 360 days after TCRalphabeta/CD19-depleted stem cell transplant. The source of this sequence is a male patient aged 2-15 years who had a stem cell transplant for acute lymphoblastic leukemia, so the T cells may come from the graft donor. The chain's CDR3 is CASSPTAGTRANTEAFF. CDR3 nucleotides: TGTGCCAGCTCACCTACGGCAGGGACCCGGGCGAACACTGAAGCTTTCTTT.